Listed here are 4 T cell receptor beta chains from one sample, sequenced in a study of T cells after posttransplantation cyclophosphamide. Sequenced by immunoSEQ multiplex PCR; TCRdb stores in-frame clones only, minus some. The sample carries fewer than 8,500 clones, approximately 82% recorded once. Cyclophosphamide on days +3 and +4 followed busulfan-fludarabine conditioning and a marrow graft. This material consisted of CD8+ T cells sorted from PBMCs, taken roughly 1,400 days after allogeneic stem cell transplant with posttransplant cyclophosphamide. These receptors were obtained from a female patient aged 45-60 years who received an allogeneic stem cell transplant from a related donor, was CMV-positive, and had no GVHD. The T cells may come from the graft donor.

This clone was found once. V usage is TRBV9 and J usage is TRBJ2-1; 9 nucleotides line up with TRBD2. This CDR3 spans 16 amino acids. Germline V gene data show CDR1 as SGDLS and CDR2 as YYNGEE. V shed 0 bases and J 7 bases; nucleotides not matched to a gene: 8. The CDR3 reads CASSVVAGGSLNEQFF. DNA for the CDR3: TGTGCCAGCAGCGTAGTTGCGGGAGGGTCACTAAATGAGCAGTTCTTC.

The rearrangement links TRBV27 to TRBJ1-2; no reliable D call. CDR3 length: 14 residues. Germline-derived CDR1 and CDR2 are MNHEY and SMNVEV (reference sequence). V dropped 3 bases and J dropped 8 bases, with 16 bases sitting between them. The CDR3 nucleotides read TGTGCCAGCAGTTTCTCCCGGCGAGGGCAGGGCTACACCTTC. Amino acid sequence: CASSFSRRGQGYTF.

J is TRBJ2-7 and V is TRBV25-1; possibly TRBD2 for D (5 bases). CDR3 length: 10 amino acids. Germline CDR1 MGHDK, CDR2 SYGVNS. V dropped 9 bases and J dropped 6 bases, with 9 bases sitting between them. The CDR3 region is CASRGGEQYF. CDR3 DNA: TGTGCCAGTAGAGGAGGCGAGCAGTACTTC.

Concerning this clone itself: The sample contains more than one DNA sequence encoding this CDR3. This CDR3 reads CASSVLPTGVVPEKLFF. The CDR3 DNA reads as TGTGCCAGCAGCGTACTCCCCACAGGGGTAGTACCCGAAAAACTGTTTTTT. The rearrangement joins TRBV9 to TRBJ1-4; 7 nucleotides line up with TRBD1. The CDR3 is 17 amino acids. Germline V gene data show CDR1 as SGDLS and CDR2 as YYNGEE. J gave up 8 bases and V 1 base, and 14 bases lay outside the gene matches.